A single sample is the source of the 10 T cell receptor beta chains below, sequenced in a study of cytomegalovirus exposure and HLA in healthy donors. Both 60 Vbeta primers and 13 Jbeta primers went into the PCR. The data were produced by immunoSEQ multiplex PCR, yet TCRdb's version contains in-frame clones alone and is incomplete. The sample includes around 200,000 clones, roughly four fifths of them seen just once. Source material: PBMCs. The source is a male donor in good health and CMV-seronegative.

This clone was detected only a few times. The rearrangement joins TRBV10-3 to TRBJ1-5; weak D call: TRBD1 (5 bases). CDR1 and CDR2 (germline): ENHRY, SYGVKD. There are 13 residues in the CDR3. Trimming pared 6 bases from V and 9 bases from J, leaving 15 bases between. The CDR3 loop is CAISSGTGRPQHF. The CDR3 DNA reads TGTGCCATCAGCTCCGGGACCGGGAGGCCCCAGCATTTT.

This rearrangement joins TRBV18 to TRBJ2-3, with 9 bases identical to TRBD2. The ends lost 2 bases at V and 6 bases at J; junction bases unmatched: 0. This CDR3 has 13 residues. In germline, CDR1 is KGHSH, CDR2 LQKENI. This CDR3 reads CASSPTSGDTQYF. The CDR3 bases are TGTGCCAGCTCACCAACTAGCGGGGATACGCAGTATTTT.

This chain connects TRBV11-2 to TRBJ2-1; TRBD2 agrees at 12 bases. V was clipped by 5 bases and J by 9 bases; unmatched bases: 17. The CDR3 is made up of 18 amino acids. Germline-derived CDR1 and CDR2 are SGHAT and FQNNGV. In DNA form, the CDR3 reads TGTGCCAGCAGCCCCGAGGAGTCTAGCGGGAGGGTCCGGGCTGAGCAGTTCTTC. Its translation is CASSPEESSGRVRAEQFF. Complete variable domain (other parts from reference TRBV11-2 and TRBJ2-1): EAGVAQSPRYKIIEKRQSVAFWCNPISGHATLYWYQQILGQGPKLLIQFQNNGVVDDSQLPKDRFSAERLKGVDSTLKIQPAKLEDSAVYLCASSPEESSGRVRAEQFFGPGTRLTVL.

The rearrangement joins TRBV15 to TRBJ2-3; 10 nucleotides match TRBD2. Trimming cost V 0 bases and J 9 bases; bases outside gene matches: 9. This CDR3 has 16 amino acids. Germline V gives CDR1 LNHNV, CDR2 YYDKDF (reference sequence). The chain's CDR3 is CATSRDRGSGGNTQYF. CDR3 bases: TGTGCCACCAGCAGAGATCGGGGTAGCGGGGGGAACACGCAGTATTTT.

This clone was detected once. The rearrangement joins TRBV27 to TRBJ2-5; 13 bases line up with TRBD2. With the DNA end fitting TRBJ2-7 better, the J assignment may be wrong. Germline lookup yields CDR1 MNHEY and CDR2 SMNVEV (reference sequence). The length of the CDR3 is 15 residues. CDR3: CASSLGLAGSYEQYF. DNA of the CDR3: TGTGCCAGCAGTTTGGGACTAGCGGGGTCCTACGAGCAGTACTTC.

The chain uses TRBV6-1 and TRBJ2-7; TRBD2 might be the D (6 bases). CDR1 and CDR2 from the germline V gene are MNHNS and SASEGT. V lost 2 bases and J 12 bases, leaving 17 bases between the germline ends. CDR3 length: 13 amino acids. The CDR3 here is CASSEYSGGATYF. The CDR3 coding sequence is TGTGCCAGCAGTGAATACTCGGGCGGGGCCACGTACTTC.

The rearrangement uses TRBV6-1 and TRBJ2-1; D is possibly TRBD2 (6 bases). Germline CDR1 and CDR2: MNHNS and SASEGT. V dropped 7 bases and J dropped 7 bases, with 14 bases sitting between them. The CDR3 covers 13 residues. The CDR3 region has the DNA TGTGCCAGCAAAACGGGGGATAAAAATGAGCAGTTCTTC. Translation gives CASKTGDKNEQFF.

The chain has TRBV6-5 and TRBJ2-3; maybe TRBD1 (6 bases). The CDR3 is 14 residues long. V lost 5 bases, J lost 0 bases, and 9 bases lay in between. The V gene's germline CDR1 is MNHEY and CDR2 SVGAGI. CDR3 loop: CASSRQVSTDTQYF. The CDR3, as DNA: TGTGCCAGCAGTCGACAGGTTAGCACAGATACGCAGTATTTT.

The V call is TRBV30, the J call TRBJ1-3; D is ambiguous. The CDR3 extends over 14 amino acids. Germline loops: CDR1 GTSNPN, CDR2 SVGIG (reference sequence). V lost 2 bases and J 0 bases, leaving 8 bases between the germline ends. The CDR3 loop reads CAWSSGSSGNTIYF. The DNA of the CDR3 is TGTGCCTGGAGTAGCGGTTCCTCTGGAAACACCATATATTTT.

The V gene is TRBV30, the J gene TRBJ1-6; 7 bases fit TRBD1. The CDR3 runs 17 residues. Germline CDR1 is GTSNPN and CDR2 is SVGIG (reference sequence). Trimming at V came to 1 base and at J to 7 bases, leaving 13 bases not matched to a gene. CDR3 nucleotides: TGTGCCTGGAGTGCCCCGACAGGGACGGTAGACAATTCACCCCTCCACTTT. This encodes CAWSAPTGTVDNSPLHF.